The present entry profiles one T cell receptor (beta chain) with its context. The CDR3 contains 18 residues. V lost 0 bases to trimming and J lost 7 bases, with 24 bases between them. From germline, CDR1 is MGHDK and CDR2 SYGVNS. Some clones are missing from TCRdb's copy, which holds only in-frame ones; the method was immunoSEQ multiplex PCR. The table lists about 1 million clones, approximately 76% of them singletons. The healthy adult donors were HIV-negative and reported no recent acute infections or vaccinations. This sample was included in a study of shared clonotypes between healthy human individuals. Study-wide context: Each donor had three CD4 naive, three CD4 memory, two CD8 naive and one CD8 memory plate.

The source of this sequence is a man aged 18-30 years in good health. Material for sequencing was memory CD4+ T cells sorted from blood. Subset of the sample: CD45RA-negative fraction. The chain recombines TRBV25-1 with TRBJ1-2; D perhaps matches TRBD1 (5 bases). Here the CDR3 reads CASSEYRGLGPAYRGYTF. The CDR3 bases are TGTGCCAGCAGTGAATATAGGGGATTAGGACCCGCTTACCGTGGCTACACCTTC.